The source of this T cell receptor (beta chain) is a study of neurological immune-mediated disorders. TCRdb analysed the 5' RACE reads with MiXCR anew, one entry per CDR3 protein. The data hold about 4,800 distinct CDR3 sequences, with under 25% observed a single time. Germline V gene sequence: CDR1 SGHDT, CDR2 YYEEEE. The V end lost 0 bases, the J end lost 4 bases, and 11 bases lay between the germline ends. The CDR3 has 14 residues. In this sample, this clonotype turned up many times. The TCR was taken from a woman aged 55-69 years with HTLV-1-associated myelopathy (HAM/TSP). The sequenced sample was CD8+ T cells from blood. V usage is TRBV5-6 and J usage is TRBJ2-7; D not resolved. The CDR3 sequence: CASSLGLGIYEQYF. DNA of the CDR3: TGTGCCAGCAGCTTGGGTCTAGGAATTTACGAGCAGTACTTC. Variable domain in full (rest from reference TRBV5-6 and TRBJ2-7): DAGVTQSPTHLIKTRGQQVTLRCSPKSGHDTVSWYQQALGQGPQFIFQYYEEEERQRGNFPDRFSGHQFPNYSSELNVNALLLGDSALYLCASSLGLGIYEQYFGPGTRLTVT.